These 14 T cell receptor beta chains share one sample of origin, sequenced in a study of shared clonotypes between healthy human individuals. CD8 cells classed as naive were CD45RO-negative and positively selected for CCR7, excluding terminally differentiated effector memory CD45RA+ cells. Assay: immunoSEQ multiplex PCR; the TCRdb copy retains only in-frame clones and omits some. The data hold millions of clones, with approximately 94% observed a single time. Source material: naive CD8+ T cells sorted from blood. The receptors come from a man aged 18 to 29 in good health.

This chain uses TRBV10-3 with TRBJ2-7, with D uncertain. V was cut by 3 bases and J by 2 bases, with 2 bases left in between. The CDR3 runs 11 residues. CDR1 is ENHRY, CDR2 SYGVKD, per germline. The CDR3 coding sequence is TGTGCCATCAGTGAACCCTACGAGCAGTACTTC. This gives the protein CAISEPYEQYF.

The chain recombines TRBV18 with TRBJ2-7, with no clear D. V lost 3 bases and J 7 bases, leaving 13 bases between the germline ends. Germline V gives CDR1 KGHSH, CDR2 LQKENI. CDR3 length: 13 residues. CDR3 sequence: CASSPPNQAEQYF. The CDR3 DNA is TGTGCCAGCTCACCTCCAAATCAGGCGGAGCAGTACTTC. Variable domain in full (rest from reference TRBV18 and TRBJ2-7): NAGVMQNPRHLVRRRGQEARLRCSPMKGHSHVYWYRQLPEEGLKFMVYLQKENIIDESGMPKERFSAEFPKEGPSILRIQQVVRGDSAAYFCASSPPNQAEQYFGPGTRLTVT.

This chain uses TRBV11-3 with TRBJ2-3; 8 bases map to TRBD2. Germline V gives CDR1 SGHNT, CDR2 YENEEA. The CDR3 contains 16 residues. With 3 bases clipped from V and 1 base from J, the junction kept 6 bases outside the gene matches. CDR3 loop: CASSFGGGLGTDTQYF. In DNA form, the CDR3 reads TGTGCCAGCAGCTTCGGCGGGGGGTTGGGCACAGATACGCAGTATTTT.

The chain carries TRBV6-6 and TRBJ2-1; possible D gene TRBD1, 5 bases. The germline V gene has CDR1 MNHNY and CDR2 SVGAGI (reference sequence). With 4 bases removed from V and 4 bases from J, the gap between germline ends came to 8 bases. This CDR3 is 13 amino acids long. CDR3 region: CASSWTQYNEQFF. CDR3 sequence (DNA): TGTGCCAGCAGTTGGACACAATACAATGAGCAGTTCTTC.

Details on this clone: Additional DNA sequences in this sample encode the identical CDR3. This sequence joins TRBV9 and TRBJ2-1; D is unresolved. CDR3 size: 15 residues. Germline assignment: CDR1 SGDLS and CDR2 YYNGEE. Trimming cost V 0 bases and J 0 bases, with 7 bases left between them. The CDR3 sequence is CASSVGASSYNEQFF. The CDR3 nucleotides are TGTGCCAGCAGCGTAGGGGCTAGCTCCTACAATGAGCAGTTCTTC.

The chain joins TRBV9 to TRBJ1-1; 7 positions agree with TRBD1. Germline CDR1 reads SGDLS; CDR2 reads YYNGEE. The CDR3 spans 15 residues. J gave up 0 bases and V 4 bases, and 6 bases lay outside the gene matches. CDR3: CASSFSTGLNTEAFF. The CDR3 DNA reads as TGTGCCAGCAGCTTCTCGACAGGGCTGAACACTGAAGCTTTCTTT.

The chain has TRBV2 and TRBJ2-5; possibly TRBD2 for D (6 bases). The CDR3 spans 15 residues. Germline lookup yields CDR1 SNHLY and CDR2 FYNNEI. The V gene lost 0 bases and the J gene lost 5 bases, with 13 bases spanning the gap. CDR3: CASSEARGGLETQYF. In DNA form, the CDR3 reads TGTGCCAGCAGTGAAGCGCGTGGGGGGTTGGAGACCCAGTACTTC.

The table lists this clone with a few counts. Other nucleotide sequences in the sample specify the same CDR3. V usage is TRBV5-1 and J usage is TRBJ2-1; possible D gene TRBD1, 6 bases. V was trimmed by 2 bases and J by 3 bases, leaving 6 bases between them. This CDR3 region has 13 residues. Germline V gives CDR1 SGHRS, CDR2 YFSETQ. CDR3 sequence reads: CASSLGGYNEQFF. CDR3 sequence (DNA): TGCGCCAGCAGCTTAGGGGGCTACAATGAGCAGTTCTTC. The full variable domain, with the rest looked up from reference TRBV5-1 and TRBJ2-1, is KAGVTQTPRYLIKTRGQQVTLSCSPISGHRSVSWYQQTPGQGLQFLFEYFSETQRNKGNFPGRFSGRQFSNSRSEMNVSTLELGDSALYLCASSLGGYNEQFFGPGTRLTVL.

The V and J genes are TRBV7-2 and TRBJ1-6; D may be TRBD1 (5 bases). The CDR3 totals 17 residues. Looked up from germline, CDR1 is SGHTA and CDR2 is FQGNSA. Trimming took off 4 bases at V and 3 bases at J, with 16 bases between the two ends. The CDR3 DNA reads TGTGCCAGCAGCTCCGTTTCGGTGGGGCGCTATAATTCACCCCTCCACTTT. It specifies CASSSVSVGRYNSPLHF.

This clone was seen once. The rearrangement links TRBV9 to TRBJ2-7; 7 nucleotides agree with TRBD1. This CDR3 spans 15 amino acids. The junction had 7 bases not matched to a gene; V was cut back by 4 bases and J by 0 bases. Per germline, CDR1 SGDLS and CDR2 YYNGEE. The DNA for the CDR3 is TGTGCCAGCAGCCTGGGGACAGCGAGCTCCTACGAGCAGTACTTC. It codes for CASSLGTASSYEQYF.

This clone was seen only a few times. V is TRBV5-1 and J is TRBJ1-5; the match to TRBD1 covers 12 bases. Per the germline V gene, CDR1 is SGHRS and CDR2 is YFSETQ. The CDR3 is made up of 16 amino acids. The V and J ends lost 0 bases and 5 bases, in that order; junction bases with no gene match: 3. In DNA form, the CDR3 reads TGCGCCAGCAGCTTGGAGGGACAGGGGGCCCATCAGCCCCAGCATTTT. Translating it yields CASSLEGQGAHQPQHF.

With respect to this clone: The sample holds other DNA sequences that translate to the same CDR3. This chain joins TRBV19 and TRBJ2-7; 10 bases match TRBD1. After removal of 2 bases from V and 4 bases from J, the junction contained 5 bases not matched to a gene. The CDR3 totals 15 residues. Germline-derived CDR1 and CDR2 are LNHDA and SQIVND (reference sequence). The CDR3 DNA sequence: TGTGCCAGTAGTATAACCGGGACAGGGGTGTACGAGCAGTACTTC. Translated: CASSITGTGVYEQYF. Based on the CDR3 plus reference TRBV19 and TRBJ2-7, the full variable domain is DGGITQSPKYLFRKEGQNVTLSCEQNLNHDAMYWYRQDPGQGLRLIYYSQIVNDFQKGDIAEGYSVSREKKESFPLTVTSAQKNPTAFYLCASSITGTGVYEQYFGPGTRLTVT.

The V and J genes are TRBV6-1 and TRBJ2-7; the D call may be TRBD1 or TRBD2 (5 bases each). Trimming took off 0 bases at V and 10 bases at J, with 13 bases between the two ends. The CDR3 extends over 13 amino acids. Per germline, CDR1 MNHNS and CDR2 SASEGT. The CDR3 loop is CASSEASGPEQYF. The DNA for the CDR3 is TGTGCCAGCAGTGAAGCTTCGGGACCGGAACAGTACTTC.

The CDR3 DNA follows: TGTGCCAGCAGTCCCATAGCGGGACTAGCGGGGGACCAAGAGACCCAGTACTTC. Protein: CASSPIAGLAGDQETQYF. This sequence joins TRBV2 and TRBJ2-5; TRBD2 agrees at 14 bases. The trim removed 5 bases at V and 0 bases at J, leaving 8 bases unmatched. This CDR3 contains 18 residues. Germline values: CDR1 SNHLY, CDR2 FYNNEI.